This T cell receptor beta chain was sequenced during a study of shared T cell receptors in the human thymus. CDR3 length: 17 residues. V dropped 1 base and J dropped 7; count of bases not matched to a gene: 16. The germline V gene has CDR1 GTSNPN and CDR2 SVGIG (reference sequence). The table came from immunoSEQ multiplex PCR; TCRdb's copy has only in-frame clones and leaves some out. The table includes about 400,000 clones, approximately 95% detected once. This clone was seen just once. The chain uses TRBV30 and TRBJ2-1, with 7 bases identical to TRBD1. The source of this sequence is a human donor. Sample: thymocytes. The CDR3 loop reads CAWSDLKGAPTENEQFF. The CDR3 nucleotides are TGTGCCTGGAGTGACCTTAAGGGGGCACCTACGGAGAATGAGCAGTTCTTC.